The clone carrying this T cell receptor (beta chain) was seen a handful of times. Its cognate antigen is unknown. The CDR3 loop spans 12 amino acids. The germline CDR1 and CDR2 sequences are SQVTM and ANQGSEA. V gave up 6 bases and J gave up 8 bases, with 16 bases separating them. Follow-up blood was drawn about 14 weeks, roughly three months, after antiretroviral therapy began. The repertoire came from unfractionated whole blood and reflected all unsorted peripheral T cells. Donors lacked febrile or AIDS-related illness, tumors, and hepatitis B or C coinfection. The record originates from a study of HIV-infected patients and healthy controls. Overall study results and limits: In healthy controls, MAIT alpha CDR3s were common; in HIV+ repertoires, severely depleted. During therapy, HIV-associated CDR3s fell significantly in frequency, while CMV-associated CDR3s did not change significantly. HLA types of the donors remained undetermined.

Alpha and beta constant-region primers primed reverse transcription of around 500 ng RNA. Separate chain-specific third strand synthesis with multiplexing indices produced the alpha and beta libraries. Each CDR3 protein gets one entry after TCRdb re-called the 5' RACE reads with MiXCR. The sample consists of approximately 6,000 distinct CDR3 sequences, approximately 10% of them appearing once. The TCR comes from an adult with HIV infection. The starting material was blood, obtained during antiretroviral therapy. The rearrangement joins TRBV29-1 to TRBJ1-2; maybe TRBD1 (6 bases). Here the CDR3 DNA reads TGCAGCGTAAGAAAACAGGGCAGGGGCTACACCTTC. Translated: CSVRKQGRGYTF.